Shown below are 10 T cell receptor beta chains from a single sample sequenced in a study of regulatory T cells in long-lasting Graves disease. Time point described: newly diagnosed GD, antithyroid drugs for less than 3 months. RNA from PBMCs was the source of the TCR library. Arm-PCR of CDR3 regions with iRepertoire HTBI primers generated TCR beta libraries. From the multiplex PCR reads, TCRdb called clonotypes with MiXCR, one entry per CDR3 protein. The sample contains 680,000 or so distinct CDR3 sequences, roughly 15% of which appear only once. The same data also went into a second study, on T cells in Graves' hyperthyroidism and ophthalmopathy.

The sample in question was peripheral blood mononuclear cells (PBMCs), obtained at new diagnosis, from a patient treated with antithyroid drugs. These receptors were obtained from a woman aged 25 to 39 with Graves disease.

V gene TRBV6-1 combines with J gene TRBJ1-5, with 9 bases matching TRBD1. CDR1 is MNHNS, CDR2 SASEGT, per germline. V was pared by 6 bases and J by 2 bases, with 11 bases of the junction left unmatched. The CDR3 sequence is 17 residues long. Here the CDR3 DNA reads TGTGCCAGCAGAGCGGGACAGGGATCACATCGCAATCAGCCCCAGCATTTT. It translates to CASRAGQGSHRNQPQHF.

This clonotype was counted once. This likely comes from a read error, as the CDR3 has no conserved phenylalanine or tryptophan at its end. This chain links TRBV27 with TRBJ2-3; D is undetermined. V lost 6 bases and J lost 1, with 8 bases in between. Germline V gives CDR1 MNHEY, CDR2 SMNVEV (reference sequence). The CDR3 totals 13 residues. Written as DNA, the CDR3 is TGTGCCAGCAGGGTATTGGGCACAGATACGCAGTATTCT. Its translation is CASRVLGTDTQYS.

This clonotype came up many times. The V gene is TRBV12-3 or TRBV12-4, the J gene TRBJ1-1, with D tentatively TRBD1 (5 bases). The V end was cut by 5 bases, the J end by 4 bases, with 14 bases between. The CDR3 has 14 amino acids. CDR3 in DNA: TGTGCCAGCAGTAATATGGGGGATTTCACTGAAGCTTTCTTT. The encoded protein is CASSNMGDFTEAFF.

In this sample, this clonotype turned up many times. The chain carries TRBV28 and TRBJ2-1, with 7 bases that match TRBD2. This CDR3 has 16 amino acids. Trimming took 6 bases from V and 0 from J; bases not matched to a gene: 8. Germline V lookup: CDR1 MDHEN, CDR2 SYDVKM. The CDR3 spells CASRQAGGSSYNEQFF. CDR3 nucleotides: TGTGCCAGCAGGCAGGCCGGGGGGAGCTCCTACAATGAGCAGTTCTTC.

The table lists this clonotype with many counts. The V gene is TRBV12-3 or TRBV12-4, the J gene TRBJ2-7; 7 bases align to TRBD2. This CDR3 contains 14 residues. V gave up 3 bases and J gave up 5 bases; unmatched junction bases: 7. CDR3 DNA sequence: TGTGCCAGCAGTTTCGGCAGGGAGGGAGACGAGCAGTACTTC. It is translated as CASSFGREGDEQYF.

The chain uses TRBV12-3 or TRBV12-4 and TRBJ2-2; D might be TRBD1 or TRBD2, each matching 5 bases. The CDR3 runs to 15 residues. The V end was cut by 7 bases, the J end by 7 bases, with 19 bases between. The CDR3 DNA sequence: TGTGCCAGCAAACTCGTGGGACCCCTCGGCGGGGAGCTGTTTTTT. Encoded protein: CASKLVGPLGGELFF.

The CDR3 is CASSYGGRQGHGYTF. The CDR3 DNA reads as TGTGCCAGCTCTTACGGGGGAAGGCAGGGCCATGGCTACACCTTC. The chain has TRBV6-1 and TRBJ1-2; TRBD1 is a possible D gene (5 bases). CDR1 and CDR2 (germline): MNHNS, SASEGT. Trimming took off 8 bases at V and 6 bases at J, with 22 bases between the two ends. CDR3 length: 15 residues.

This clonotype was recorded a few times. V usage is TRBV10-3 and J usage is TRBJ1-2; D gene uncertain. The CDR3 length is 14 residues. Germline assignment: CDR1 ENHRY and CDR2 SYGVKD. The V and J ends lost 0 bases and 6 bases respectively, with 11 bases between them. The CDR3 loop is CAISESIETDGYTF. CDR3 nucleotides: TGTGCCATCAGTGAGTCAATAGAAACGGATGGCTACACCTTC.

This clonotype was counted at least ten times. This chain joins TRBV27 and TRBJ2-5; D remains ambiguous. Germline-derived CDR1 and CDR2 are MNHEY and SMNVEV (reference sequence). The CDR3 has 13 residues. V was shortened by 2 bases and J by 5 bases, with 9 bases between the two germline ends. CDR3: CASSLMAGETQYF. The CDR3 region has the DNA TGTGCCAGCAGTTTAATGGCTGGGGAGACCCAGTACTTC.

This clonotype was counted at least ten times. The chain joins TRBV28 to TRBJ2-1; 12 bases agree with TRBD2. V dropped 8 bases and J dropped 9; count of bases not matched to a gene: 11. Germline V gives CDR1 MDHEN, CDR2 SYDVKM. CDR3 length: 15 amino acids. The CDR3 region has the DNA TGTGCCAGCTGGATAAGGACTAGCGGGATGGCTGAGCAGTTCTTC. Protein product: CASWIRTSGMAEQFF.